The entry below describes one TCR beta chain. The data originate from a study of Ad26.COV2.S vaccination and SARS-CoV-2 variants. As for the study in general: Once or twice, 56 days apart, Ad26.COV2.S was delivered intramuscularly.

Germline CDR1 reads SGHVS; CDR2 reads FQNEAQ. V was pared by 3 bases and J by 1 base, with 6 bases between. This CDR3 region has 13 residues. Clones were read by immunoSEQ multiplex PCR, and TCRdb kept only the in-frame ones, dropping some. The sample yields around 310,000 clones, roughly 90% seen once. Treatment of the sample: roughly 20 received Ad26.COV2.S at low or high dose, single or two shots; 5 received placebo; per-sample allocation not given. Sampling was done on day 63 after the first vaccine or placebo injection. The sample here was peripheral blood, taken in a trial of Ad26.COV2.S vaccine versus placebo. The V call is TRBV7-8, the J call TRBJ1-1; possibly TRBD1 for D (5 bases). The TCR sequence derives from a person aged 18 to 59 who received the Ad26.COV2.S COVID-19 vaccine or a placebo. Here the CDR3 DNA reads TGTGCCAGCAGCTTCACAGGGAACACTGAAGCTTTCTTT. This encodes CASSFTGNTEAFF. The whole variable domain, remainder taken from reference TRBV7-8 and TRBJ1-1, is GAGVSQSPRYKVAKRGQDVALRCDPISGHVSLFWYQQALGQGPEFLTYFQNEAQLDKSGLPSDRFFAERPEGSVSTLKIQRTQQEDSAVYLCASSFTGNTEAFFGQGTRLTVV.